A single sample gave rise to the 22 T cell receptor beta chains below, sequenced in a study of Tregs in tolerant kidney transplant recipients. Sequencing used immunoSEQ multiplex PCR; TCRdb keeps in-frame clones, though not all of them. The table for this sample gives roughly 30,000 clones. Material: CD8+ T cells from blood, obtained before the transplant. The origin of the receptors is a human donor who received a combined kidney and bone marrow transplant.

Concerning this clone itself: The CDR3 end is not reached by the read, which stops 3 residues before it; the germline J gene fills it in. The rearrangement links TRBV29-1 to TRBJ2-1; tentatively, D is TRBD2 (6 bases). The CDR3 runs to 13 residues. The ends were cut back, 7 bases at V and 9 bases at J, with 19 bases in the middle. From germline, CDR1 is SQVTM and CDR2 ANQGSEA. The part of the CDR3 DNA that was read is TGCAGCGGCGCATTCCTCGTCGGGGGTGAG. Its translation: CSGAFLVGGE. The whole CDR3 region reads CSGAFLVGGEQFF.

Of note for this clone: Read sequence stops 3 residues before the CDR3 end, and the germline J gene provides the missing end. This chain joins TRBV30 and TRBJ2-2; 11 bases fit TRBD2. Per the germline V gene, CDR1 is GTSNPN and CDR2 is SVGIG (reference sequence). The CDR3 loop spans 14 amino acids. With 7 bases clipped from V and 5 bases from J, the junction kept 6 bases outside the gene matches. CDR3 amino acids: CAYPGLAETGELFF. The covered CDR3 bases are TGTGCCTACCCGGGACTAGCGGAGACCGGGGAG.

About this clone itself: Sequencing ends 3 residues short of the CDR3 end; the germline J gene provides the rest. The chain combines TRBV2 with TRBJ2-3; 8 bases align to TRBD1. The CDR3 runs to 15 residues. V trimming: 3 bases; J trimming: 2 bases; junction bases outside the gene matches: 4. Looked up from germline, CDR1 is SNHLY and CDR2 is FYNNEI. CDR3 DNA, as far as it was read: TGTGCCAGCAGTGAGATACAGGGGGTCACAGATACG. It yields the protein CASSEIQGVTDT. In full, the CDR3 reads CASSEIQGVTDTQYF.

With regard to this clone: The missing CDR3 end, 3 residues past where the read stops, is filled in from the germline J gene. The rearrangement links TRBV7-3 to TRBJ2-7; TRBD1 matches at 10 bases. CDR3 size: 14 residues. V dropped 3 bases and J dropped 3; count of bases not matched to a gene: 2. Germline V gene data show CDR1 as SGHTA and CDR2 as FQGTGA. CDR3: CASSLGQGNYEQYF. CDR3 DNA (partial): TGTGCCAGCAGCTTGGGACAGGGGAACTACGAG.

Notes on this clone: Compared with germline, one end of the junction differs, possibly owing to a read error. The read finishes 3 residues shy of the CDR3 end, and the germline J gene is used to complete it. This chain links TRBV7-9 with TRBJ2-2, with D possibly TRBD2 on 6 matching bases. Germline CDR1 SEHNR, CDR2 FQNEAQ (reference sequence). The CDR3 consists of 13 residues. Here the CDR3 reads CASSLGGPGGLFF. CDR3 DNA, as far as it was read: TGTGCCAGCAGCTTGGGCGGGCCCGGGGGG.

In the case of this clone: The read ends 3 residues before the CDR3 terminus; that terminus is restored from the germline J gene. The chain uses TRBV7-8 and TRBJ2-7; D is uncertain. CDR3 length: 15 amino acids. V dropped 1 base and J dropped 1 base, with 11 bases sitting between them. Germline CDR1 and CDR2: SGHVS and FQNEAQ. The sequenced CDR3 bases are TGTGCCAGCAGCTTAGAGAAAGGTTCTTCCTACGAG. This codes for CASSLEKGSSYE. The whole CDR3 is CASSLEKGSSYEQYF.

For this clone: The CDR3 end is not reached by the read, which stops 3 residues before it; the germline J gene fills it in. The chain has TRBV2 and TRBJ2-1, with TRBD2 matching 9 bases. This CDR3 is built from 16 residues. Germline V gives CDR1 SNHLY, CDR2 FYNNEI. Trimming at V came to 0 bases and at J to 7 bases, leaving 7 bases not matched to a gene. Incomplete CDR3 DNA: TGTGCCAGCAGTGAAGCTAGCGGGAGTAGGAGTAATGAG. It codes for CASSEASGSRSNE. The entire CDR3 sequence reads CASSEASGSRSNEQFF. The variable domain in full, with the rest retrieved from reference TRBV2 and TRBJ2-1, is EPEVTQTPSHQVTQMGQEVILRCVPISNHLYFYWYRQILGQKVEFLVSFYNNEISEKSEIFDDQFSVERPDGSNFTLKIRSTKLEDSAMYFCASSEASGSRSNEQFFGPGTRLTVL.

The CDR3 region is CSVVPDTNTEAFF. The sequenced part of the CDR3 DNA is TGCAGCGTTGTGCCGGACACGAACACTGAA. J is TRBJ1-1 and V is TRBV29-1; a possible D gene is TRBD1 (5 bases). With the read ending 3 residues before the CDR3 end, the germline J gene is used to fill in that end. CDR3 length: 13 residues. CDR1 and CDR2 from the germline V gene are SQVTM and ANQGSEA. V dropped 4 bases and J dropped 1 base, with 10 bases sitting between them.

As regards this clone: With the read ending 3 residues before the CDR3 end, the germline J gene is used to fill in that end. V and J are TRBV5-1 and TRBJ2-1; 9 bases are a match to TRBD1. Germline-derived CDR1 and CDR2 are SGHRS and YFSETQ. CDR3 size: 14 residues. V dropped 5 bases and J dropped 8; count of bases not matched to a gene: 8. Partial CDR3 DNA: TGCGCCAGCAGAAGAGGGACAGGGCTCGATGAG. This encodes CASRRGTGLDE. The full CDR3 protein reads CASRRGTGLDEQFF.

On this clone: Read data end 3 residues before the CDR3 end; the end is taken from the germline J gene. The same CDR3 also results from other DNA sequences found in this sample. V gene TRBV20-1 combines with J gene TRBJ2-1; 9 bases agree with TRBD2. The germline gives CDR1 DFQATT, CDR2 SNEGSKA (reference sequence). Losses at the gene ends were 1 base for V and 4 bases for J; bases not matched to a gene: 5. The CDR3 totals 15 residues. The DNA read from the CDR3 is TGCAGTGCTAGAGGCCTAGCGGGATCATACAATGAG. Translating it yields CSARGLAGSYNE. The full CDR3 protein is CSARGLAGSYNEQFF.

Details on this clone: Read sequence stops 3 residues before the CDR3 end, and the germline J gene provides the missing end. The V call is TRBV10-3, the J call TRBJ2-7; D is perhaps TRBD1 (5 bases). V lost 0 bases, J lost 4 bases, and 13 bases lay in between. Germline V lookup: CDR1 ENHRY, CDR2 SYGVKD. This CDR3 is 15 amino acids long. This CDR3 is CAISESAGLPYEQYF. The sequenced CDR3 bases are TGTGCCATCAGTGAGTCGGCAGGGCTACCTTACGAG.

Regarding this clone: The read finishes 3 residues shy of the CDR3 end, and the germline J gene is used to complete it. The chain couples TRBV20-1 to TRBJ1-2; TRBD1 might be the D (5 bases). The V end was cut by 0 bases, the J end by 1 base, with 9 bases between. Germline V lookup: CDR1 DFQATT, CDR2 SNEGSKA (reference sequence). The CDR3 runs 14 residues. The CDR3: CSAREQALNYGYTF. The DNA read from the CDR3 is TGCAGTGCTAGAGAACAGGCACTTAACTATGGC.

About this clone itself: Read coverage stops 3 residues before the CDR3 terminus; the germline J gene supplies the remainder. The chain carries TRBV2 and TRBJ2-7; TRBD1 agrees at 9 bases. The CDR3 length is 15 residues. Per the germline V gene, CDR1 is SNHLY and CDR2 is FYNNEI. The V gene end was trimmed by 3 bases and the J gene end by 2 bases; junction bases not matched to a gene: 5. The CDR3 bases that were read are TGTGCCAGCAGTGATCCGACAGGGGGAGCCTACGAG. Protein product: CASSDPTGGAYE. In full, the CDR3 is CASSDPTGGAYEQYF. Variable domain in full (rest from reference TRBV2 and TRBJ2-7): EPEVTQTPSHQVTQMGQEVILRCVPISNHLYFYWYRQILGQKVEFLVSFYNNEISEKSEIFDDQFSVERPDGSNFTLKIRSTKLEDSAMYFCASSDPTGGAYEQYFGPGTRLTVT.

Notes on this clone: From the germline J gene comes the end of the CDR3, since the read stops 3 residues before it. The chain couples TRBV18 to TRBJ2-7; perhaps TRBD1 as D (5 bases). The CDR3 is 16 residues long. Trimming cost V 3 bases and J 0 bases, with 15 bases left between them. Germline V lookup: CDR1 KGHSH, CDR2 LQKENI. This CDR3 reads CASSPGHNPNSYEQYF. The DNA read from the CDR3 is TGTGCCAGCTCACCGGGGCACAACCCGAACTCCTACGAG. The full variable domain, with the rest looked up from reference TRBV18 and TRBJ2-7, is NAGVMQNPRHLVRRRGQEARLRCSPMKGHSHVYWYRQLPEEGLKFMVYLQKENIIDESGMPKERFSAEFPKEGPSILRIQQVVRGDSAAYFCASSPGHNPNSYEQYFGPGTRLTVT.

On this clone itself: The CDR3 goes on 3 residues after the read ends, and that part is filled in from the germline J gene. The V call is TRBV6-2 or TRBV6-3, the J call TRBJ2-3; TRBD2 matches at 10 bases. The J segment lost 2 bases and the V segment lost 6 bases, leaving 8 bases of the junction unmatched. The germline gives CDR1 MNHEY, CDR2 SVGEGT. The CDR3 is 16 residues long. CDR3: CASSLPLAGVTDTQYF. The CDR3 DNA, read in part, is TGTGCCAGCAGCCTACCGCTAGCGGGAGTCACAGATACG.

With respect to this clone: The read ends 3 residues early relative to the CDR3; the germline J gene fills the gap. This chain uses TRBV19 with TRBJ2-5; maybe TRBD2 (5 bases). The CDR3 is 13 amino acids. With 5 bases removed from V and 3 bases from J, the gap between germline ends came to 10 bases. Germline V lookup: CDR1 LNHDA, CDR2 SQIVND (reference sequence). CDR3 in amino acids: CASSEGFEETQYF. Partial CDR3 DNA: TGTGCCAGTAGTGAGGGCTTCGAAGAGACC.

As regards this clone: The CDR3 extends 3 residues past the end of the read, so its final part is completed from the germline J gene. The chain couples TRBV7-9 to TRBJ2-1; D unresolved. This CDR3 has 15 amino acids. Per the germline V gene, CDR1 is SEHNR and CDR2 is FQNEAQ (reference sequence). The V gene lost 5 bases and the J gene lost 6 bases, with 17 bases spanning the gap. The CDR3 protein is CASSPREPVRNEQFF. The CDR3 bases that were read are TGTGCCAGCAGCCCTAGAGAGCCGGTACGCAATGAG.

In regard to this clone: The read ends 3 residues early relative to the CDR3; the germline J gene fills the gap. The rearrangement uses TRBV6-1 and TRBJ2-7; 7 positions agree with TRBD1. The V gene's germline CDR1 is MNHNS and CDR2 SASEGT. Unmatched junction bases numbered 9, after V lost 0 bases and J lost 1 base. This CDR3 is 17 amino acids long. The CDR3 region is CASSEAWGTVYSYEQYF. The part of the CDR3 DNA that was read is TGTGCCAGCAGTGAAGCTTGGGGGACAGTTTATTCCTACGAG.

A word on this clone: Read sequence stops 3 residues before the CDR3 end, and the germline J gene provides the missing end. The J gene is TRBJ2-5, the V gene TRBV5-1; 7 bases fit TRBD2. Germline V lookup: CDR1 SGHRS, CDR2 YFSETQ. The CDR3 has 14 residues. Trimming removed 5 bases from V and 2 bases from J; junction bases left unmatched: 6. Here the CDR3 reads CASRGLAVQETQYF. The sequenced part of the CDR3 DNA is TGCGCCAGCAGGGGGCTAGCGGTACAAGAGACC.

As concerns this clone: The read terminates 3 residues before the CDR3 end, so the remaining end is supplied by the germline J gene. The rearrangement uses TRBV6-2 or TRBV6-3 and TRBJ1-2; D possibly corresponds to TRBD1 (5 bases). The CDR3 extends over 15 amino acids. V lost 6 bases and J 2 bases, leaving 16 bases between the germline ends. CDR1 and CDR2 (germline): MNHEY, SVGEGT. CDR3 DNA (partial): TGTGCCAGCAGCTATTCTCTCAGGGTAAACTATGGC. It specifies CASSYSLRVNYG. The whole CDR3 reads CASSYSLRVNYGYTF.

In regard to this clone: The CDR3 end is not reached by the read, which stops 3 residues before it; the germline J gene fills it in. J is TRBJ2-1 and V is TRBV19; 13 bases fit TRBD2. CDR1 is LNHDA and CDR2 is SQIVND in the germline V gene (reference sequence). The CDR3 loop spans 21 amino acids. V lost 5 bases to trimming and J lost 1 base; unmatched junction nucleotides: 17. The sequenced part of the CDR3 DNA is TGTGCCAGTAGTCCAGGCGCCAGTCCGGGACTAGCGGGAAGGTCCTACAATGAG. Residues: CASSPGASPGLAGRSYNE. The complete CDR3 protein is CASSPGASPGLAGRSYNEQFF.

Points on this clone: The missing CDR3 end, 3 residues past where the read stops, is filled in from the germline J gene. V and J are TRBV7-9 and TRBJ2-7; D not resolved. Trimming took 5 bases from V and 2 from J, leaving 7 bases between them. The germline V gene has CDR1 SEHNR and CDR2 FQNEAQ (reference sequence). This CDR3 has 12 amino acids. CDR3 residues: CASSRDTYEQYF. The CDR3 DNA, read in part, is TGTGCCAGCAGCCGAGACACCTACGAG. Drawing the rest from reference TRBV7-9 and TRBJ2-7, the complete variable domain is DTGVSQNPRHKITKRGQNVTFRCDPISEHNRLYWYRQTLGQGPEFLTYFQNEAQLEKSRLLSDRFSAERPKGSFSTLEIQRTEQGDSAMYLCASSRDTYEQYFGPGTRLTVT.